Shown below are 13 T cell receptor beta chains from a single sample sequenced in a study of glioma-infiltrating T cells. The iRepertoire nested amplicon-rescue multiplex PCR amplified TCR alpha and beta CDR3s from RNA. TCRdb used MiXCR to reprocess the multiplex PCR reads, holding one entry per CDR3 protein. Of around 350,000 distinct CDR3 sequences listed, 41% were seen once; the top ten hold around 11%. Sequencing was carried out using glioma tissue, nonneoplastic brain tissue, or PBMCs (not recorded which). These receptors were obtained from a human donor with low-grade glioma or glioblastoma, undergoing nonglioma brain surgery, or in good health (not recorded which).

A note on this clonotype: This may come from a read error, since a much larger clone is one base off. The CDR3 spells CASSQGTSDTQHF. The CDR3, as DNA: TGCGCCAGCAGCCAAGGGACATCTGATACGCAGCATTTT. V is TRBV4-1 and J is TRBJ2-3, with a weak D call TRBD1 (5 bases). The J call may be mistaken, given a closer DNA end match to TRBJ1-5. Germline V CDR1 and CDR2: MGHRA, YSYEKL. The CDR3 has 13 residues.

The CDR3 coding sequence is TGTGCCAGCAGGAGGGGGGGGTCAAGCACAGATACGCAGTATTTT. This sequence encodes CASRRGGSSTDTQYF. The chain has TRBV2 and TRBJ2-3, with a weak D call TRBD2 (7 bases). The V end was cut by 6 bases, the J end by 0 bases, with 13 bases between. Germline V gene data show CDR1 as SNHLY and CDR2 as FYNNEI. The CDR3 length is 15 residues.

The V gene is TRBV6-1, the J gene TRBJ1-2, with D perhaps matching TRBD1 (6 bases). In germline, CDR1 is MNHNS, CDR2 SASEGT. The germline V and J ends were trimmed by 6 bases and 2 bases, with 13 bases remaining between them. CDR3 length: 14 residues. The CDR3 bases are TGTGCCAGCAGACAACAGGGCCCCAACTATGGCTACACCTTC. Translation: CASRQQGPNYGYTF.

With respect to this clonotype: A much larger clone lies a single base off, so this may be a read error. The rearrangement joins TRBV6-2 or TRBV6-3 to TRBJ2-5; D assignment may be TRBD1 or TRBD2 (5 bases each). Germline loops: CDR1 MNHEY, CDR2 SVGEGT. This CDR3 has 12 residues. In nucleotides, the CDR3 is TGTGCCACTGCGAGACTGGGGGAGAACCAGTACTTC. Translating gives CATARLGENQYF.

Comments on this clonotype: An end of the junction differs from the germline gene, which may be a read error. In DNA, the CDR3 is TGTGCCAGCAGCCCCCTAGCGGCTATCTATGGCTACGCCTTC. Translated, it gives CASSPLAAIYGYAF. V and J are TRBV3-1 and TRBJ1-2; no clear D. The CDR3 is 14 residues long. Germline-derived CDR1 and CDR2 are LGHDT and YNNKEL (reference sequence).

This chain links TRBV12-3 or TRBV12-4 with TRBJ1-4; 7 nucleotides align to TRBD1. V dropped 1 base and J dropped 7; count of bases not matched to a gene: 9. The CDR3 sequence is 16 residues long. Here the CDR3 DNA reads TGTGCCAGCAGTTTAGGTGGTGGACAGGTGGCTGAAAAACTGTTTTTT. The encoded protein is CASSLGGGQVAEKLFF.

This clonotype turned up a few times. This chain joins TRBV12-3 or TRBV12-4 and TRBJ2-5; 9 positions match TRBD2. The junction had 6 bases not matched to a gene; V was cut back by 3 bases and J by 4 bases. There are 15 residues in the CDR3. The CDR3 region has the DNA TGTGCCAGCAGTTTCTCACTAGCGGGCGGAGAGACCCAGTACTTC. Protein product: CASSFSLAGGETQYF.

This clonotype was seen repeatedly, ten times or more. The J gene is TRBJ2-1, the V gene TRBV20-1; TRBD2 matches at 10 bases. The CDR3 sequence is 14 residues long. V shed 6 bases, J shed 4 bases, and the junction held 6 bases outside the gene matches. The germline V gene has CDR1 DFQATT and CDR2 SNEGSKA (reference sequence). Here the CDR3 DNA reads TGCAGTGCAACTAGCGGGATGGCTTACAATGAGCAGTTCTTC. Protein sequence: CSATSGMAYNEQFF.

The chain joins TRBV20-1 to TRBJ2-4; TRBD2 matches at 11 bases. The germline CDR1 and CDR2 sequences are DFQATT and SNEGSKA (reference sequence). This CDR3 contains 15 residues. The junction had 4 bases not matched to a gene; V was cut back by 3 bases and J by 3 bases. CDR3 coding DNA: TGCAGTGCTAGCATAGCGGGGGGGGGCAAAAACATTCAGTACTTC. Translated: CSASIAGGGKNIQYF.

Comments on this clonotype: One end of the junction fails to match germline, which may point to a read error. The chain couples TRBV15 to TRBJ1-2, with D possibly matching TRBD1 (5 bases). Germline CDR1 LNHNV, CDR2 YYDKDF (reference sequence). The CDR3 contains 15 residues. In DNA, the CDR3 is TGTGCCACCAGCAGAGCAGGGTGGGGGTACGATGGCTACATCTTC. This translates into CATSRAGWGYDGYIF.

The DNA of the CDR3 is TGTGCCAGCATTGGACTAGCGGGTGGGAACATTCAGTACTTC. This gives the protein CASIGLAGGNIQYF. The V gene is TRBV2, the J gene TRBJ2-4; 11 positions agree with TRBD2. Germline V gene lookup returns CDR1 SNHLY and CDR2 FYNNEI. The CDR3 is 14 amino acids. The J segment lost 7 bases and the V segment lost 7 bases, leaving 6 bases of the junction unmatched.

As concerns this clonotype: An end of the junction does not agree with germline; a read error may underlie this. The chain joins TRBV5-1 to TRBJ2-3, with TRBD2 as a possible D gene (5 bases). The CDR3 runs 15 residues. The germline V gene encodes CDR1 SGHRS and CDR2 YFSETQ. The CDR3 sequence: CASSLKLESADTQYF. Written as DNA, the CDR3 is TGTGCCAGCAGCTTGAAACTAGAGAGCGCAGATACGCAGTATTTT.

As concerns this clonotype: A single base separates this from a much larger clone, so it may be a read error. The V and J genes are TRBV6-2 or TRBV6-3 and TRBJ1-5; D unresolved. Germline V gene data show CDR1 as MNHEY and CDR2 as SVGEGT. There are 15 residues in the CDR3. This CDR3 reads CASRPVSTGNKPQHF. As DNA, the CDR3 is TGTGCCAGCAGGCCTGTCTCTACGGGCAATAAGCCCCAGCATTTT.